This TCR beta chain was recorded in a study of Graves' ophthalmopathy and Graves' hyperthyroidism. This CDR3 is 12 amino acids long. Germline loops: CDR1 SQVTM, CDR2 ANQGSEA. V lost 8 bases to trimming and J lost 5 bases, with 15 bases between them. Amplification from RNA transcripts yielded the TCR beta CDR3 regions. An initial RT-PCR round employing HTBI primers preceded a second-round multiplex PCR. TCRdb re-called the multiplex PCR reads with MiXCR, one entry per CDR3 protein. Of 900,000 to 1,200,000 distinct CDR3 sequences listed, roughly two fifths were seen once; the top ten hold 11%. V gene TRBV29-1 combines with J gene TRBJ2-5, with D possibly TRBD1 on 7 matching bases. Sequenced sample: peripheral blood or thyroid tissue (not recorded which). The source of this sequence is an adult man with Graves' hyperthyroidism. This CDR3 reads CSLGGTVETQYF. The CDR3, as DNA: TGCAGCTTAGGAGGGACAGTGGAGACCCAGTACTTC.